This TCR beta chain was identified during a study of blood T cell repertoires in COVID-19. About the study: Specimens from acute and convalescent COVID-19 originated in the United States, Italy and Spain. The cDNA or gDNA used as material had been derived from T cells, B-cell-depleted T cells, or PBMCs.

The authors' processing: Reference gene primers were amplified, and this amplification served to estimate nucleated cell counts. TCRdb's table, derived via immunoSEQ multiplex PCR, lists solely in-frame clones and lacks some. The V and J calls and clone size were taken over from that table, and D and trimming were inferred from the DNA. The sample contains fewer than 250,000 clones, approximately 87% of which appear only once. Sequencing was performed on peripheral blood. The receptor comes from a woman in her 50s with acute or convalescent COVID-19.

The chain's CDR3 is CASSLGVQETQYF. CDR3 coding DNA: TGTGCCAGCAGCTTGGGAGTACAAGAGACCCAGTACTTC. The chain uses TRBV7-9 and TRBJ2-5, with a possible D match to TRBD2 (5 bases). The CDR3 loop spans 13 amino acids. Germline V gives CDR1 SEHNR, CDR2 FQNEAQ (reference sequence). The V and J ends lost 3 bases and 2 bases respectively, with 7 bases between them. Drawing the rest from reference TRBV7-9 and TRBJ2-5, the complete variable domain is DTGVSQNPRHKITKRGQNVTFRCDPISEHNRLYWYRQTLGQGPEFLTYFQNEAQLEKSRLLSDRFSAERPKGSFSTLEIQRTEQGDSAMYLCASSLGVQETQYFGPGTRLLVL.